This T cell receptor beta chain originates from a study of blood T cell repertoires in COVID-19. Study details: Donors in the United States, Italy and Spain gave samples during acute or convalescent COVID-19. PBMCs, B-cell-depleted T cells, or T cells were the source of the cDNA or gDNA that made up the material.

This CDR3 has 13 amino acids. The V end was cut by 4 bases, the J end by 1 base, with 7 bases between. Germline loops: CDR1 SNHLY, CDR2 FYNNEI. Authors' data handling: Nucleated cell number was recorded as an estimate derived from reference gene primer amplification. Libraries were prepared by immunoSEQ multiplex PCR; TCRdb keeps only in-frame clonotypes and omits some of them. The V and J calls and clone size are taken from that table; D and trimming were inferred from the DNA. The data show over 85,000 clones, around 75% seen once. The V gene is TRBV2, the J gene TRBJ2-5; D is unresolved. Input material: peripheral blood. This clonotype was sampled from a human donor in a cohort sampled during active COVID-19. Here the CDR3 DNA reads TGTGCCAGCAGTGCGAACATCCAAGAGACCCAGTACTTC. Protein product: CASSANIQETQYF.